The 21 T cell receptor beta chains below come from one sample, sequenced in a study of T cell clonality in common variable immunodeficiency (dated by TCRdb to 2014 to 2015). General conclusions and limits of the study: CVID TCRbeta sequences were reported to have fewer deletions and N-nucleotide insertions and to lack highly modified clones with 13 or more V deletions.

The library was generated by the immunoSEQ multiplex PCR assay. This immuneACCESS table, as held by TCRdb, lists in-frame sequences with V and J called but not all clones. Of the missing ones, under half trace to an unresolved V gene in checked studies; the others have no known cause. There are fewer than 35,000 clones in this sample, and none of them is a singleton. More than 4.5% of the sample is taken by the ten largest. The antigens these receptors bind are not known. Input material: peripheral blood mononuclear cells. Receptor source: a human donor with common variable immunodeficiency.

This clone has only a few counts. The DNA ends 3 residues before the CDR3 does, and the rest of the CDR3 is filled in from the germline J gene. The genes are TRBV13 and TRBJ2-7; D call uncertain. Germline CDR1 is PRHDT and CDR2 is FYEKMQ (reference sequence). This CDR3 has 14 residues. The germline V and J ends were trimmed by 0 bases and 2 bases, with 8 bases remaining between them. The CDR3 here is CASSLGRATYEQYF. Partial CDR3 DNA: TGTGCCAGCAGCTTAGGTAGGGCTACCTACGAG.

This clone was counted at least ten times. The covered CDR3 bases are TGTGCCAGCTCACCACAGGGTTACTCCTACGAG. Amino acid sequence: CASSPQGYSYE. The CDR3 in full is CASSPQGYSYEQYF. This chain links TRBV18 with TRBJ2-7; no clear D gene. With the read ending 3 residues before the CDR3 end, the germline J gene is used to fill in that end. V was shortened by 1 base and J by 0 bases, with 7 bases between the two germline ends. This CDR3 comprises 14 residues. Germline values: CDR1 KGHSH, CDR2 LQKENI.

This clone showed up just a few times. The read ends 3 residues early relative to the CDR3; the germline J gene fills the gap. The V gene is TRBV7-2, the J gene TRBJ2-7; the match to TRBD1 covers 10 bases. Germline-derived CDR1 and CDR2 are SGHTA and FQGNSA. V was clipped by 5 bases and J by 3 bases; unmatched bases: 7. There are 15 residues in the CDR3. This CDR3 is CASSHRDRGVYEQYF. The CDR3 bases that were read are TGTGCCAGCAGCCACCGGGACAGGGGTGTCTACGAG.

This clone occurred many times. The read gets to within 3 residues of the CDR3 end, and the germline J gene fills in the rest. V gene TRBV5-1 combines with J gene TRBJ2-2; 12 bases line up with TRBD2. CDR1 is SGHRS and CDR2 is YFSETQ in the germline V gene. The V gene end was trimmed by 3 bases and the J gene end by 5 bases; junction bases not matched to a gene: 8. The CDR3 is 17 residues long. The sequenced part of the CDR3 DNA is TGCGCCAGCAGCTACCTAGCGGGGGGGACTAGGACCGGGGAG. The encoded protein is CASSYLAGGTRTGE. The complete CDR3 reads CASSYLAGGTRTGELFF.

This clone has at least ten counts. The read halts 3 residues ahead of the CDR3 end, with the missing end drawn from the germline J gene. The V and J genes are TRBV29-1 and TRBJ2-1, with 10 bases lining up with TRBD2. Trimming at V came to 0 bases and at J to 8 bases, leaving 10 bases not matched to a gene. Germline CDR1 and CDR2: SQVTM and ANQGSEA. The CDR3 runs 16 residues. CDR3: CSVEDYPAGGPDEQFF. The CDR3 DNA, read in part, is TGCAGCGTTGAAGACTACCCAGCGGGGGGGCCAGATGAG.

On this clone itself: The read is 3 residues too short to cover the CDR3 end, so that end is filled in from the germline J gene. V usage is TRBV6-1 and J usage is TRBJ1-1, with TRBD1 identical over 8 bases. Germline V gene data show CDR1 as MNHNS and CDR2 as SASEGT. The length of the CDR3 is 13 residues. The CDR3 here is CASREPDRGEAFF. The part of the CDR3 DNA that was read is TGTGCCAGCAGGGAACCCGACAGGGGTGAG.

CDR3 DNA (partial): TGTGCCAGCACCTCGGCCTATACAGGGTACGGC. It specifies CASTSAYTGYG. The whole CDR3 sequence reads CASTSAYTGYGYTF. This chain uses TRBV6-2 or TRBV6-3 with TRBJ1-2, with a possible D match to TRBD1 (6 bases). The read finishes 3 residues shy of the CDR3 end, and the germline J gene is used to complete it. CDR1 and CDR2 (germline): MNHEY, SVGEGT. The CDR3 has 14 residues.

As to this clone: The read is 3 residues too short to cover the CDR3 end, so that end is filled in from the germline J gene. The rearrangement links TRBV5-1 to TRBJ2-7; a weak D match, TRBD1 (6 bases). The germline CDR1 and CDR2 sequences are SGHRS and YFSETQ. V was shortened by 2 bases and J by 4 bases, with 13 bases between the two germline ends. CDR3 length equals 14 residues. This CDR3 is CASSFSRGGYEQYF. The CDR3 DNA, read in part, is TGCGCCAGCAGCTTCAGCAGGGGCGGTTACGAG.

The sample holds a few counts of this clone. The CDR3 end falls 3 residues outside the read, so it is completed with the germline J gene. The same CDR3 also results from other DNA sequences found in this sample. The gene calls are TRBV7-6 and TRBJ1-1; unclear D gene. The CDR3 consists of 13 residues. Per germline, CDR1 SGHVS and CDR2 FNYEAQ. Trimming removed 2 bases from V and 2 bases from J, with 6 bases in between. The CDR3 loop reads CASSLSRNTEAFF. CDR3 DNA, as far as it was read: TGTGCCAGCAGCTTAAGTAGAAACACTGAA.

This clone was counted many times. The sequence runs out 3 residues before the end of the CDR3; the remainder is reconstructed from the germline J gene. V usage is TRBV30 and J usage is TRBJ2-1; 15 bases are a match to TRBD2. The CDR3 length is 18 residues. The V and J ends lost 4 bases and 9 bases, in that order; junction bases with no gene match: 16. Germline V gene data show CDR1 as GTSNPN and CDR2 as SVGIG (reference sequence). CDR3: CAWNPKGLAGGHGGEQFF. CDR3 bases read: TGTGCCTGGAATCCCAAAGGACTAGCGGGGGGGCATGGAGGTGAG.

This clone was counted a few times. The read gets to within 3 residues of the CDR3 end, and the germline J gene fills in the rest. V and J are TRBV5-6 and TRBJ1-5; 7 bases align to TRBD1. V shed 8 bases and J 3 bases; nucleotides not matched to a gene: 8. Per germline, CDR1 SGHDT and CDR2 YYEEEE. This CDR3 comprises 14 residues. The covered CDR3 bases are TGTGCCAGTTCTATACAGGGGATCAATCAGCCC. Encoded protein: CASSIQGINQP. The full CDR3 protein is CASSIQGINQPQHF.

This clone showed up just a few times. The read is 3 residues too short to cover the CDR3 end, so that end is filled in from the germline J gene. The chain employs TRBV5-1 and TRBJ2-1, with TRBD1 as a possible D gene (5 bases). This CDR3 contains 13 residues. Per germline, CDR1 SGHRS and CDR2 YFSETQ. V was shortened by 4 bases and J by 3 bases, with 8 bases between the two germline ends. The DNA read from the CDR3 is TGCGCCAGCAGCGTGGACAACTACAATGAG. It translates to CASSVDNYNE. The entire CDR3 reads CASSVDNYNEQFF.

This clone has just a few counts. The chain's CDR3 is CASSPLPQGNQPQHF. Partial CDR3 DNA: TGTGCCAGCTCACCACTGCCACAGGGTAATCAGCCC. This rearrangement joins TRBV18 to TRBJ1-5; weak D call: TRBD1 (6 bases). The read finishes 3 residues shy of the CDR3 end, and the germline J gene is used to complete it. This CDR3 has 15 amino acids. Deletions cut 1 base from V and 4 bases from J, with 11 bases between. Germline-derived CDR1 and CDR2 are KGHSH and LQKENI.

This clone was seen repeatedly, ten times or more. The read ends 3 residues early relative to the CDR3; the germline J gene fills the gap. This sequence joins TRBV30 and TRBJ2-3, with D possibly matching TRBD1 (6 bases). V was pared by 1 base and J by 7 bases, with 12 bases between. CDR3 size: 13 residues. Germline CDR1 and CDR2: GTSNPN and SVGIG (reference sequence). The CDR3 sequence: CAWSGQQGNTQYF. CDR3 DNA (partial): TGTGCCTGGAGTGGACAACAGGGAAATACG.

For this clone: The read stops 3 residues short of the end of the CDR3; the missing end is completed from the germline J gene. The rearrangement links TRBV7-8 to TRBJ2-2; 9 nucleotides align to TRBD2. CDR3 size: 16 residues. Per germline, CDR1 SGHVS and CDR2 FQNEAQ. V was pared by 4 bases and J by 6 bases, with 9 bases of the junction left unmatched. The CDR3 bases that were read are TGTGCCAGCAGCTCCTGGGGCGGGGGGGCCGCCGGGGAG. This encodes CASSSWGGGAAGE. Given in full, the CDR3 is CASSSWGGGAAGELFF.

This clone was recorded at least ten times. The read ends 3 residues early relative to the CDR3; the germline J gene fills the gap. The V and J genes are TRBV19 and TRBJ1-5; D is unclear. This CDR3 contains 16 residues. The germline V gene encodes CDR1 LNHDA and CDR2 SQIVND (reference sequence). Trimming pared 1 base from V and 0 bases from J, leaving 10 bases between. The covered CDR3 bases are TGTGCCAGTAGTATAGCGCAGGTATTTAGCAATCAGCCC. Residues: CASSIAQVFSNQP. The entire CDR3 protein is CASSIAQVFSNQPQHF.

At least ten counts were recorded for this clone. The read is 3 residues too short to cover the CDR3 end, so that end is filled in from the germline J gene. The V gene is TRBV19, the J gene TRBJ1-2; TRBD1 matches at 7 bases. The CDR3 runs 13 residues. Germline V gene lookup returns CDR1 LNHDA and CDR2 SQIVND (reference sequence). J lost 3 bases, V lost 5 bases, and 3 bases had no gene match. The CDR3 sequence is CASSRQGDYGYTF. CDR3 DNA, as far as it was read: TGTGCCAGTAGTCGGCAGGGGGACTATGGC. Full variable domain (missing parts from reference TRBV19 and TRBJ1-2): DGGITQSPKYLFRKEGQNVTLSCEQNLNHDAMYWYRQDPGQGLRLIYYSQIVNDFQKGDIAEGYSVSREKKESFPLTVTSAQKNPTAFYLCASSRQGDYGYTFGSGTRLTVV.

As to this clone: The CDR3 is cut off 3 residues early in the read; its end comes from the germline J gene. J is TRBJ1-5 and V is TRBV30; D might be TRBD1 (5 bases). V was cut by 1 base and J by 6 bases, with 7 bases left in between. This CDR3 comprises 12 residues. Germline lookup yields CDR1 GTSNPN and CDR2 SVGIG (reference sequence). The CDR3 spells CAWSGGAQPQHF. The DNA read from the CDR3 is TGTGCCTGGAGTGGAGGGGCTCAGCCC.

Comment on this clone: Read coverage stops 3 residues before the CDR3 terminus; the germline J gene supplies the remainder. The gene calls are TRBV20-1 and TRBJ1-2; D might be TRBD1 (5 bases). This CDR3 region has 15 residues. The V end lost 5 bases, the J end lost 6 bases, and 22 bases lay between the germline ends. Germline CDR1 DFQATT, CDR2 SNEGSKA (reference sequence). The part of the CDR3 DNA that was read is TGCAGTGCTCTCAGGGAGTCCCCTTCAAGGAATGGC. Translated, it gives CSALRESPSRNG. The whole CDR3 region reads CSALRESPSRNGYTF.

With respect to this clone: The read ends 3 residues shy of where the CDR3 ends; the end is completed using the germline J gene. V usage is TRBV6-1 and J usage is TRBJ1-1; tentative D call: TRBD1 (6 bases). Germline-derived CDR1 and CDR2 are MNHNS and SASEGT. The CDR3 runs to 12 residues. CDR3 residues: CASSEYDRRAFF. The CDR3 DNA, read in part, is TGTGCCAGCAGTGAATACGACAGGAGG.

A remark on this clone: With the read ending 3 residues before the CDR3 end, the germline J gene is used to fill in that end. V gene TRBV7-2 combines with J gene TRBJ2-5; 11 bases are a match to TRBD2. Germline V gene data show CDR1 as SGHTA and CDR2 as FQGNSA. This CDR3 comprises 16 residues. Germline trimming cut 0 bases from V and 2 bases from J; bases unmatched to any gene: 2. The CDR3 sequence: CASSLAASGGQETQYF. Incomplete CDR3 DNA: TGTGCCAGCAGCTTAGCTGCTAGCGGGGGGCAAGAGACC.